A single sample gave rise to the 19 T cell receptor beta chains below, sequenced in a study of blood T cell repertoires in COVID-19. Using immunoSEQ multiplex PCR, the repertoire was profiled, and TCRdb retains in-frame clones only, with some absent. Altogether around 83,000 clones are present, 86% being singletons, with the ten largest covering 25% to 30%. The sample consisted of peripheral blood. These receptors were collected from a man aged 45-60 years with active or convalescent COVID-19.

This chain joins TRBV18 and TRBJ1-6; tentative D call: TRBD1 (5 bases). This CDR3 is 14 amino acids long. Germline CDR1 KGHSH, CDR2 LQKENI. Trimming removed 6 bases from V and 10 bases from J, with 16 bases in between. As DNA, the CDR3 is TGTGCCAGCTCTCCGGAAGGGGCGAGGTCACCCCTCCACTTT. Residues: CASSPEGARSPLHF.

The J gene is TRBJ1-5, the V gene TRBV6-1; 7 nucleotides agree with TRBD1. This CDR3 is 14 amino acids long. Germline V lookup: CDR1 MNHNS, CDR2 SASEGT. The V and J ends lost 3 bases and 6 bases, in that order; junction bases with no gene match: 5. CDR3 protein: CASSEDRRSQPQHF. The CDR3, as DNA: TGTGCCAGCAGTGAGGACAGGAGGAGTCAGCCCCAGCATTTT.

The V gene is TRBV3-1 (or the pseudogene TRBV3-2), the J gene TRBJ1-4, with 8 nucleotides matching TRBD1. The CDR3 is made up of 14 amino acids. The junction had 5 bases not matched to a gene; V was cut back by 3 bases and J by 8 bases. Germline V lookup: CDR1 LGHDT, CDR2 YNNKEL (reference sequence). Here the CDR3 reads CASSQGQVQEKLFF. CDR3 sequence (DNA): TGTGCCAGCAGCCAGGGACAGGTACAAGAAAAACTGTTTTTT.

The gene calls are TRBV5-1 and TRBJ2-3; D call uncertain. Trimming took off 3 bases at V and 8 bases at J, with 13 bases between the two ends. The CDR3 has 13 residues. Per the germline V gene, CDR1 is SGHRS and CDR2 is YFSETQ. The CDR3 loop is CASSSEDSSTQYF. The CDR3 region has the DNA TGCGCCAGCAGCTCTGAAGACTCATCTACGCAGTATTTT.

The chain joins TRBV5-6 to TRBJ1-5, with 8 bases lining up with TRBD1. The length of the CDR3 is 14 residues. Germline V gene lookup returns CDR1 SGHDT and CDR2 YYEEEE. Trimming cost V 4 bases and J 11 bases; bases outside gene matches: 11. The CDR3 protein is CASSPGTGRVSQHF. DNA of the CDR3: TGTGCCAGCAGCCCGGGGACAGGTCGGGTGTCCCAGCATTTT.

The chain carries TRBV6-2 or TRBV6-3 and TRBJ1-1; 9 nucleotides align to TRBD1. Germline V gives CDR1 MNHEY, CDR2 SVGEGT. There are 12 residues in the CDR3. The trim removed 5 bases at V and 12 bases at J, leaving 7 bases unmatched. CDR3 protein: CASSDGTGRTFF. The CDR3 DNA reads TGTGCCAGCAGTGACGGGACAGGGAGGACTTTCTTT.

The table lists this clone with a count of one. The CDR3 loop is CATSGDIEQFF. For the CDR3, the DNA is TGTGCCACCTCAGGGGACATTGAGCAGTTCTTC. The chain uses TRBV28 and TRBJ2-1, with a possible D match to TRBD1 (6 bases). Germline-derived CDR1 and CDR2 are MDHEN and SYDVKM. This CDR3 region has 11 residues. The ends were cut back, 10 bases at V and 9 bases at J, with 13 bases in the middle.

The chain employs TRBV10-1 and TRBJ2-3, with D perhaps matching TRBD2 (6 bases). The germline V gene encodes CDR1 WNHNN and CDR2 SYGVQD (reference sequence). The CDR3 consists of 14 residues. The V and J ends lost 4 bases and 0 bases respectively, with 8 bases between them. As DNA, the CDR3 is TGCGCCAGCAGTGCTGGGGGGAGCACAGATACGCAGTATTTT. Amino acid sequence: CASSAGGSTDTQYF.

The V and J genes are TRBV29-1 and TRBJ1-1, with 7 bases matching TRBD1. This CDR3 is built from 13 residues. Germline V lookup: CDR1 SQVTM, CDR2 ANQGSEA. V dropped 4 bases and J dropped 3; count of bases not matched to a gene: 5. The CDR3 reads CSVGGQGDTEAFF. DNA of the CDR3: TGCAGCGTTGGAGGTCAGGGGGACACTGAAGCTTTCTTT.

V gene TRBV5-1 combines with J gene TRBJ1-2; no firm D call. The germline V gene has CDR1 SGHRS and CDR2 YFSETQ. The CDR3 consists of 15 residues. The ends were cut back, 6 bases at V and 2 bases at J, with 17 bases in the middle. CDR3 in DNA: TGCGCCAGCAAACCCTCCGAGGTTTGGAACTATGGCTACACCTTC. It translates to CASKPSEVWNYGYTF.

The chain links TRBV19 to TRBJ1-2; TRBD1 agrees at 10 bases. Trimming at V came to 1 base and at J to 4 bases, leaving 6 bases not matched to a gene. The CDR3 has 16 residues. Looked up from germline, CDR1 is LNHDA and CDR2 is SQIVND (reference sequence). The CDR3 coding sequence is TGTGCCAGTAGTATAGTGGGGACAGGGGTCTTCTATGGCTACACCTTC. Encoded protein: CASSIVGTGVFYGYTF. The variable domain in full, completed from reference TRBV19 and TRBJ1-2, reads DGGITQSPKYLFRKEGQNVTLSCEQNLNHDAMYWYRQDPGQGLRLIYYSQIVNDFQKGDIAEGYSVSREKKESFPLTVTSAQKNPTAFYLCASSIVGTGVFYGYTFGSGTRLTVV.

This chain links TRBV10-3 with TRBJ2-7, with D possibly matching TRBD2 (6 bases). There are 16 residues in the CDR3. The V end was cut by 4 bases, the J end by 3 bases, with 19 bases between. The germline gives CDR1 ENHRY, CDR2 SYGVKD. The CDR3 loop is CAISGSRGSGNYEQYF. For the CDR3, the DNA is TGTGCCATCAGTGGCTCCCGGGGTAGCGGAAACTACGAGCAGTACTTC.

The V call is TRBV2, the J call TRBJ2-7, with 7 nucleotides matching TRBD1. V trimming: 6 bases; J trimming: 5 bases; junction bases outside the gene matches: 7. This CDR3 has 13 residues. Germline values: CDR1 SNHLY, CDR2 FYNNEI. The CDR3 bases are TGTGCCAGCAGGGCGAGACAGGGTCACGAGCAGTACTTC. Encoded protein: CASRARQGHEQYF.

The chain joins TRBV6-5 to TRBJ1-2; the match to TRBD1 covers 8 bases. Germline V gives CDR1 MNHEY, CDR2 SVGAGI. This CDR3 is 12 amino acids long. The ends lost 7 bases at V and 11 bases at J; junction bases unmatched: 9. CDR3 DNA sequence: TGTGCCAGCACCCGAGGACAGGGTGGGTACACCTTC. It codes for CASTRGQGGYTF.

The chain is built from TRBV6-1 and TRBJ2-1; 9 nucleotides agree with TRBD2. The CDR3 contains 15 residues. J lost 4 bases, V lost 0 bases, and 1 base had no gene match. Germline CDR1 is MNHNS and CDR2 is SASEGT. The CDR3 coding sequence is TGTGCCAGCAGTGAAGCGCGGGGGGGTTACAATGAGCAGTTCTTC. This encodes CASSEARGGYNEQFF.

This clone was found a few times. Other nucleotide sequences in the sample specify the same CDR3. The chain uses TRBV2 and TRBJ2-7; 8 nucleotides align to TRBD1. Trimming removed 9 bases from V and 4 bases from J; junction bases left unmatched: 2. This CDR3 is 11 amino acids long. Germline values: CDR1 SNHLY, CDR2 FYNNEI. The CDR3 sequence: CASRQGYEQYF. In DNA, the CDR3 is TGTGCCAGTCGACAGGGGTACGAGCAGTACTTC.

The gene calls are TRBV29-1 and TRBJ2-1, with D perhaps matching TRBD2 (6 bases). Germline CDR1 is SQVTM and CDR2 is ANQGSEA. CDR3 length: 11 amino acids. V was cut by 4 bases and J by 10 bases, with 11 bases left in between. The CDR3 sequence is CSVARGREQFF. CDR3 DNA: TGCAGCGTTGCCCGGGGGAGAGAGCAGTTCTTC.

This clone has only a few counts. The CDR3 DNA reads as TGTGCCAGCAGCCGAAACCCGACAGGGGCGGCAGGCAATCAGCCCCAGCATTTT. It is translated as CASSRNPTGAAGNQPQHF. The V gene is TRBV3-1 (or the pseudogene TRBV3-2), the J gene TRBJ1-5, with 8 bases that match TRBD1. Germline V gene data show CDR1 as LGHDT and CDR2 as YNNKEL (reference sequence). Trimming removed 4 bases from V and 2 bases from J; junction bases left unmatched: 13. The CDR3 consists of 18 residues.

CDR3: CASSSTGDNEQFF. Here the CDR3 DNA reads TGTGCCAGCAGTTCGACAGGGGACAATGAGCAGTTCTTC. The chain is built from TRBV6-5 and TRBJ2-1; the match to TRBD1 covers 8 bases. Germline CDR1 and CDR2: MNHEY and SVGAGI. The CDR3 is 13 amino acids. V was pared by 4 bases and J by 5 bases, with 1 base of the junction left unmatched.